Presented here are 28 T cell receptor beta chains from one specimen sequenced in a study of graft-versus-host responses after intestinal transplantation. The data were produced by immunoSEQ multiplex PCR, yet TCRdb's version contains in-frame clones alone and is incomplete. The sample holds 6,000 to 9,000 clones; roughly 31% are singletons and the top ten take approximately 5.9%. The plating included 200,000 irradiated, violet-dye-labeled stimulator cells together with 200,000 CFSE-labeled responder cells. The specimen comprised alloreactive CD8+ T cells from a mixed lymphocyte reaction culture, sampled before transplantation. Subset denoted: CFSE-low proliferating T cells sorted from approximately 6-day pre-transplant mixed lymphocyte reaction (GvH or HvG direction). Receptors were obtained from a human patient who was an organ donor for intestinal transplantation.

In its sample, this clone was seen a few times. V and J are TRBV6-1 and TRBJ1-1; TRBD1 might be the D (5 bases). The CDR3 length is 13 residues. Germline CDR1 MNHNS, CDR2 SASEGT. V was pared by 10 bases and J by 3 bases, with 15 bases between. This CDR3 is CATKSRQYTEAFF. The DNA for the CDR3 is TGTGCCACCAAATCCCGACAGTACACTGAAGCTTTCTTT.

This clone turned up a few times. The genes are TRBV6-5 and TRBJ1-1; unclear D gene. V lost 2 bases to trimming and J lost 0 bases, with 13 bases between them. Germline CDR1 is MNHEY and CDR2 is SVGAGI. This CDR3 is 16 amino acids long. CDR3 amino acids: CASSYEPALLNTEAFF. The DNA for the CDR3 is TGTGCCAGCAGTTACGAACCTGCCCTCTTGAACACTGAAGCTTTCTTT.

As to this clone: This could be a read error, since a much larger clone is one nucleotide away. This chain links TRBV6-1 with TRBJ1-2; no definite D call. Looked up from germline, CDR1 is MNHNS and CDR2 is SASEGT. V was shortened by 4 bases and J by 6 bases, with 18 bases between the two germline ends. The CDR3 is made up of 15 amino acids. DNA for the CDR3: TGTGCCAGCAGTGGTACAGAGAAGTATACCGATGGCTACACCTTC. Amino acid sequence: CASSGTEKYTDGYTF.

The CDR3 DNA reads as TGTGCCAGCAGCTGGCTACAGGGGCCCTACAATGAGCAGTTCTTC. Amino acids: CASSWLQGPYNEQFF. The V call is TRBV5-4, the J call TRBJ2-1, with TRBD1 identical over 7 bases. The CDR3 consists of 15 residues. J was trimmed by 2 bases and V by 3 bases; bases with no gene match: 5. Germline V gene data show CDR1 as SGHNT and CDR2 as YYREEE (reference sequence).

This clone turned up a few times. The V call is TRBV5-1, the J call TRBJ2-7; 11 nucleotides agree with TRBD2. V shed 0 bases and J 2 bases; nucleotides not matched to a gene: 1. CDR3 length equals 15 residues. Germline V gene lookup returns CDR1 SGHRS and CDR2 YFSETQ. In nucleotides, the CDR3 is TGCGCCAGCAGCTTGGTAGCGGGGGGGACCTACGAGCAGTACTTC. It is translated as CASSLVAGGTYEQYF.

This clone was observed once. The rearrangement joins TRBV11-2 to TRBJ1-2; D is perhaps TRBD1 (5 bases). Deletions cut 6 bases from V and 5 bases from J, with 13 bases between. Germline V lookup: CDR1 SGHAT, CDR2 FQNNGV. The CDR3 loop spans 13 amino acids. This CDR3 is CASRRQGGYGYTF. The CDR3 DNA reads as TGTGCCAGCAGGAGGCAGGGAGGGTATGGCTACACCTTC.

In this sample, this clone turned up a few times. The V and J genes are TRBV7-2 and TRBJ2-7; D is unclear. CDR3 size: 14 residues. In germline, CDR1 is SGHTA, CDR2 FQGNSA. The V end was cut by 6 bases, the J end by 7 bases, with 19 bases between. CDR3 sequence: CASSHSTRGFEQYF. For the CDR3, the DNA is TGTGCCAGCAGTCATTCAACCCGAGGATTTGAGCAGTACTTC.

The V gene is TRBV4-1, the J gene TRBJ1-5, with TRBD1 as a possible D gene (5 bases). CDR3 length equals 15 residues. The germline CDR1 and CDR2 sequences are MGHRA and YSYEKL. V lost 3 bases and J 4 bases, leaving 13 bases between the germline ends. The CDR3 loop is CASSQWGWLNQPQHF. The DNA of the CDR3 is TGCGCCAGCAGCCAGTGGGGGTGGCTTAATCAGCCCCAGCATTTT.

By frequency in the sample, this clone is medium-sized (0.01 to 0.1%). J is TRBJ2-7 and V is TRBV4-1; 7 positions match TRBD1. The CDR3 length is 16 residues. J gave up 4 bases and V 0 bases, and 9 bases lay outside the gene matches. Per the germline V gene, CDR1 is MGHRA and CDR2 is YSYEKL. CDR3 sequence (DNA): TGCGCCAGCAGCCAAGATCATCAGGACAGGACTTACGAGCAGTACTTC. Translation: CASSQDHQDRTYEQYF.

This clone was recorded a few times. The chain combines TRBV6-5 with TRBJ1-2, with D uncertain. The germline gives CDR1 MNHEY, CDR2 SVGAGI. V was clipped by 2 bases and J by 6 bases, with 10 bases between them. The CDR3 is 13 residues long. The CDR3 DNA follows: TGTGCCAGCAGTTACACCGTCTTAGATGGCTACACCTTC. This encodes CASSYTVLDGYTF.

By sample fraction, this clone is large (0.1 to 1%). V gene TRBV27 combines with J gene TRBJ2-7, with TRBD2 as a possible D gene (5 bases). The CDR3 loop spans 12 amino acids. CDR1 is MNHEY and CDR2 is SMNVEV in the germline V gene (reference sequence). Trimming stripped 5 bases from V and 6 bases from J, with 11 bases between. CDR3 sequence (DNA): TGTGCCAGCAGTCCCACTCGGGGCGAGCAGTACTTC. Its translation: CASSPTRGEQYF.

This clone occurred a few times. V and J are TRBV7-3 and TRBJ1-1; the D is unclear. Per germline, CDR1 SGHTA and CDR2 FQGTGA. The CDR3 consists of 13 residues. V was clipped by 2 bases and J by 1 base, with 5 bases between them. CDR3 in amino acids: CASSLWGNTEAFF. CDR3 DNA sequence: TGTGCCAGCAGCTTATGGGGGAACACTGAAGCTTTCTTT.

The CDR3 spells CAGRRSYHSYNEQFF. DNA of the CDR3: TGTGCCGGACGTCGTTCCTACCACTCCTACAATGAGCAGTTCTTC. The V and J genes are TRBV21-1 and TRBJ2-1. TRBV21-1 is shown as a pseudogene. The CDR3 has 15 residues.

This clone was counted a few times. The V call is TRBV6-6, the J call TRBJ2-5; 10 nucleotides agree with TRBD2. Germline CDR1 MNHNY, CDR2 SVGAGI (reference sequence). CDR3 size: 16 residues. V was pared by 6 bases and J by 1 base, with 8 bases of the junction left unmatched. CDR3 protein: CASSRIAGGPQETQYF. The CDR3 region has the DNA TGTGCCAGCAGCCGAATAGCGGGGGGCCCCCAAGAGACCCAGTACTTC.

There are a few counts of this clone. The V and J genes are TRBV11-2 and TRBJ2-7, with 10 nucleotides matching TRBD2. In germline, CDR1 is SGHAT, CDR2 FQNNGV. CDR3 length equals 16 residues. Losses at the gene ends were 0 bases for V and 4 bases for J; bases not matched to a gene: 6. DNA for the CDR3: TGTGCCAGCAGCTTAGAAGATAGCGGGGGGTGGTACGAGCAGTACTTC. It specifies CASSLEDSGGWYEQYF.

This clone qualifies as medium-sized. The genes are TRBV5-8 and TRBJ1-2; no reliable D call. Trimming pared 3 bases from V and 3 bases from J, leaving 15 bases between. The CDR3 covers 15 residues. Germline V gives CDR1 SGHTS, CDR2 YDEGEE. CDR3 amino acids: CASSWIGDVDYGYTF. Written as DNA, the CDR3 is TGTGCCAGCAGCTGGATTGGGGATGTCGACTATGGCTACACCTTC.

This sequence joins TRBV10-2 and TRBJ2-5; 8 nucleotides align to TRBD1. This CDR3 has 14 amino acids. J was trimmed by 2 bases and V by 6 bases; bases with no gene match: 5. Germline CDR1 WSHSY, CDR2 SAAADI. Here the CDR3 reads CASSPGTGQETQYF. The CDR3 DNA is TGCGCCAGCAGCCCCGGGACAGGACAAGAGACCCAGTACTTC.

The chain combines TRBV23-1 with TRBJ2-3; D unresolved. TRBV23-1 falls under the ORF class, with uncertain function. The CDR3 runs 16 residues. V gave up 6 bases and J gave up 2 bases, with 18 bases separating them. The CDR3 loop is CASSLNPQHSTDTQYF. CDR3 nucleotide sequence: TGCGCCAGCAGCCTCAATCCCCAGCACTCCACAGATACGCAGTATTTT.

V gene TRBV6-5 combines with J gene TRBJ2-7; D might be TRBD1 or TRBD2, each matching 5 bases. From germline, CDR1 is MNHEY and CDR2 SVGAGI. The V and J ends lost 6 bases and 7 bases respectively, with 19 bases between them. The CDR3 extends over 14 amino acids. The CDR3 protein is CASRPGPPWGEQYF. DNA for the CDR3: TGTGCCAGCAGGCCCGGGCCCCCATGGGGGGAGCAGTACTTC.

This clone is labeled medium-sized. The V and J genes are TRBV2 and TRBJ2-1, with 8 positions matching TRBD1. Germline CDR1 and CDR2: SNHLY and FYNNEI. V shed 5 bases and J 8 bases; nucleotides not matched to a gene: 8. This CDR3 region has 14 residues. The DNA of the CDR3 is TGTGCCAGCAGTCAGGGGGCCATTGCACATGAGCAGTTCTTC. The encoded protein is CASSQGAIAHEQFF.

The chain joins TRBV6-6 to TRBJ2-7; TRBD2 matches 7 bases. There are 14 residues in the CDR3. Per the germline V gene, CDR1 is MNHNY and CDR2 is SVGAGI (reference sequence). The junction had 9 bases not matched to a gene; V was cut back by 8 bases and J by 2 bases. The CDR3 region has the DNA TGTGCCAGCGTCCCCCAGCGGGGAACCTACGAGCAGTACTTC. It encodes CASVPQRGTYEQYF.

In regard to this clone: Given the absence of the conserved phenylalanine or tryptophan at the CDR3 end, a read error is likely. The chain employs TRBV7-2 and TRBJ2-7, with D unclear. V dropped 6 bases and J dropped 4 bases, with 13 bases sitting between them. Germline V gene sequence: CDR1 SGHTA, CDR2 FQGNSA. The CDR3 sequence is 13 residues long. The CDR3 here is CASSTRPTYEQYL. The CDR3 DNA reads as TGTGCCAGCAGTACGAGACCGACGTACGAGCAGTACCTC.

This chain joins TRBV6-1 and TRBJ2-7; D gene ambiguous. The CDR3 contains 12 residues. Germline CDR1 is MNHNS and CDR2 is SASEGT. V was cut by 5 bases and J by 4 bases, with 9 bases left in between. The CDR3 DNA reads TGTGCCAGCAGTCCTGTGGGGTACGAGCAGTACTTC. The encoded protein is CASSPVGYEQYF.

As regards this clone: Given a far larger clone just one base away, this is likely a sequencing read error. This chain uses TRBV27 with TRBJ2-7, with 8 bases that match TRBD1. The CDR3 runs 13 residues. The germline CDR1 and CDR2 sequences are MNHEY and SMNVEV (reference sequence). Trimming cost V 4 bases and J 3 bases; bases outside gene matches: 2. CDR3: CASSWGQDYEQYF. Written as DNA, the CDR3 is TGTGCCAGCAGTTGGGGACAGGACTACGAGCAGTACTTC.

This clone was observed a handful of times. The chain is built from TRBV6-1 and TRBJ1-2; D uncertain. V was trimmed by 3 bases and J by 10 bases, leaving 15 bases between them. Germline loops: CDR1 MNHNS, CDR2 SASEGT. The length of the CDR3 is 13 residues. CDR3 nucleotides: TGTGCCAGCAGTGACTCGACGAGAATTTCCTACACCTTC. This sequence encodes CASSDSTRISYTF.

This chain uses TRBV5-1 with TRBJ2-3; D is undetermined. V was shortened by 1 base and J by 3 bases, with 15 bases between the two germline ends. CDR3 size: 16 residues. Germline V gene sequence: CDR1 SGHRS, CDR2 YFSETQ. The CDR3 region is CASSLRAWYRTDTQYF. The DNA for the CDR3 is TGCGCCAGCAGCTTGAGGGCATGGTATAGGACAGATACGCAGTATTTT.

This clone was observed a few times. The same CDR3 is also encoded by other DNA sequences in this sample. This rearrangement joins TRBV7-6 to TRBJ2-7, with 7 nucleotides matching TRBD2. The J segment lost 3 bases and the V segment lost 5 bases, leaving 10 bases of the junction unmatched. Germline V CDR1 and CDR2: SGHVS, FNYEAQ. The CDR3 runs to 15 residues. The CDR3 DNA reads TGTGCCAGCAGCCTAGGGACGGGGGGAATCTACGAGCAGTACTTC. The encoded protein is CASSLGTGGIYEQYF.

Judged by abundance, this clone is large. The rearrangement links TRBV29-1 to TRBJ1-2, with D possibly TRBD1 on 5 matching bases. The CDR3 has 13 residues. V lost 8 bases and J lost 4, with 17 bases in between. Germline CDR1 reads SQVTM; CDR2 reads ANQGSEA. Here the CDR3 reads CSLKNGDGYGYTF. The CDR3 DNA sequence: TGCAGCCTCAAAAACGGGGACGGCTATGGCTACACCTTC.